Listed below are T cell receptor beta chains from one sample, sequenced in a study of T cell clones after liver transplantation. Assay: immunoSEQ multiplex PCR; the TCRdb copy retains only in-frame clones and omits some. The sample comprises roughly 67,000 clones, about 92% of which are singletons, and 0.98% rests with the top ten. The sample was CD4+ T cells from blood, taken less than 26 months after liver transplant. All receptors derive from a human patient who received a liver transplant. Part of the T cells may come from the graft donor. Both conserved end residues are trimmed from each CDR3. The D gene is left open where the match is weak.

ASSGEGPLHGYT	-	TRBV2	TRBJ1-2
ASSQIVGTGGGYGYT	TRBD1	TRBV4-1	TRBJ1-2
ASSVESNQPQH	-	TRBV18	TRBJ1-5
ASSRGLGNEQF	TRBD2	TRBV11-3	TRBJ2-1
AGSLQGGYAEAF	TRBD1	TRBV27	TRBJ1-1
ASSLQGATYEQY	TRBD1	TRBV6-1	TRBJ2-7
ASSPPPSSGRQETQY	-	TRBV7-9	TRBJ2-5
ASSGRPAGETQY	-	TRBV21-1	TRBJ2-5
ASSPPAGTGGDEQY	TRBD1	TRBV18	TRBJ2-7
ASSPYRGNEQF	TRBD1	TRBV5-1	TRBJ2-1
SVVIYEQY	-	TRBV29-1	TRBJ2-7
ASSFGTSSNEQF	-	TRBV5-1	TRBJ2-1
ASTGGAQGLNEQF	TRBD2	TRBV6-1	TRBJ2-1
ASSLASGGPYEQY	TRBD2	TRBV7-8	-
ASSDQGNYGYT	-	TRBV2	TRBJ1-2
ASSLAPLAGPYSYEQY	TRBD2	TRBV11-1	TRBJ2-7
ASSDGGSYQPQH	-	TRBV2	TRBJ1-5
ASSRTSGSYEQY	TRBD2	TRBV7-9	TRBJ2-7
ASSTDRVADTQY	TRBD1	TRBV5-4	TRBJ2-3
ASRIAGEGTDTQY	TRBD2	TRBV19	TRBJ2-3
ASSTRTSGKETQY	TRBD2	TRBV19	TRBJ2-5
SVGQGAYEQY	TRBD1	TRBV29-1	TRBJ2-7
ASSRQGDEQY	TRBD1	TRBV7-9	TRBJ2-7
ASSFRAGLYNQPQH	-	TRBV12-1	TRBJ1-5
ASTPTQLSYEQY	-	TRBV27	TRBJ2-7
ASSYSGRATDTQY	TRBD2	TRBV5-1	TRBJ2-3
ASSKGTSGSGYEQF	TRBD2	TRBV9	TRBJ2-1
ARRQGLAGFVNNEQF	TRBD2	TRBV5-3	TRBJ2-1
ASRGPGRIDEKLF	-	TRBV19	TRBJ1-4
ASSSQGAPNEKLF	TRBD1	TRBV28	TRBJ1-4
ASSEAGDRGRNQPQH	TRBD1	TRBV2	TRBJ1-5
ASSQTSGGSSYNEQF	TRBD2	TRBV7-3	TRBJ2-1
ASSWTRGGSGNTIY	-	TRBV5-6	TRBJ1-3
ASRTDDYGYT	-	TRBV19	TRBJ1-2
ASSSSGQGAGWETQY	TRBD1	TRBV5-1	TRBJ2-5
ASRPRDSSYEQY	TRBD1	TRBV19	TRBJ2-7
ASGFPGSRTEQF	-	TRBV12-5	TRBJ2-1